This TCR beta chain comes out of a study of response to subunit inactivated influenza vaccine (dated by TCRdb to about 2018). In the study overall: Deep quantitative profiling of the T cell receptor repertoire was used in the study to follow responses to a trivalent subunit inactivated influenza vaccine.

Preparation of the library involved RT-PCR. Sequencing relied on an Illumina HiSeq 2500. TCRdb handled the public reads itself, with Q25 trimming in fastp and clone calling in MiXCR, and kept productive beta chains. Rows are combined by CDR3 protein, so each entry shows the most common genes and DNA. The sample data list under 750,000 distinct CDR3 sequences, and 12% of these were observed just once. The ten largest account for 10% to 13% of the sample. Findings and caveats that apply to the study as a whole: The authors proposed that each seasonal influenza vaccination may bring in only a limited number of new T cells.

This clonotype was counted only a few times. The antigen it binds to is not known. Per-base quality was not reported, and no clone a single base away is much larger than it. Taken from cysteine to phenylalanine, the CDR3 has 14 residues. Of the read, only the CDR3 DNA is kept; its 42 bases are in frame from base 1. Germline trimming amounts to 3 bases on V and 3 bases on J, with 0 as the count of junction bases outside the gene matches. The germline V gene specifies SGDLS as CDR1 and YYNGEE as CDR2. Sequences were derived from PBMCs from blood, sampled on the day of vaccination. This receptor was obtained from a man in his forties or fifties who received an inactivated influenza vaccine. Donor details come from another sample of the same person, matched by shared clones. The chain was built from TRBV9 and TRBJ2-5; 12 bases in the junction line up with TRBD2. CDR3 protein: CASSGLAGEETQYF. The nucleotide sequence reads TGTGCCAGCAGCGGACTAGCGGGAGAAGAGACCCAGTACTTC.